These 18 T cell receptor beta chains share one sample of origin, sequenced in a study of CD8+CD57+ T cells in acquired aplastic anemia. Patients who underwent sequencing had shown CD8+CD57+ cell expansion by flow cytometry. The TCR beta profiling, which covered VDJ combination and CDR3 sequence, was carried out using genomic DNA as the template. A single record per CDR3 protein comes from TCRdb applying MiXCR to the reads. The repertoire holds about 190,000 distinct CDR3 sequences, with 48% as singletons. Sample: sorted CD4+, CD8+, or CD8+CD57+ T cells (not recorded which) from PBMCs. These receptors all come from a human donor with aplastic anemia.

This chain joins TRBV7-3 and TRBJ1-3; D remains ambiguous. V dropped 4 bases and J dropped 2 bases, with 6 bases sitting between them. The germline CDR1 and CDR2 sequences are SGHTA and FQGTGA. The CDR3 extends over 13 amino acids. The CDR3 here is CASSSAPGNTIYF. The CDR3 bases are TGTGCCAGCAGCTCGGCCCCTGGAAACACCATATATTTT.

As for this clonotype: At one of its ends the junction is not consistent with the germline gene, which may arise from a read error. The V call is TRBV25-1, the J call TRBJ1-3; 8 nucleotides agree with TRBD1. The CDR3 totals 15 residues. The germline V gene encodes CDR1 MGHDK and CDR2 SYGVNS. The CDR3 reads CASSEDRVSGNTIYF. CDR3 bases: TGTGCCAGCAGTGAGGACAGGGTCTCTGGAAACACCATATACTTT.

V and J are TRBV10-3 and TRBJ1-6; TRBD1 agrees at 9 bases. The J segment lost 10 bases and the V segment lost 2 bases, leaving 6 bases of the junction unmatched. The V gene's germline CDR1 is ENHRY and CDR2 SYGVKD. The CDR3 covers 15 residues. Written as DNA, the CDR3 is TGTGCCATCAGTGAGGGGGGGGACAGGGCATCACCCCTCCACTTT. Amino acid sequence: CAISEGGDRASPLHF.

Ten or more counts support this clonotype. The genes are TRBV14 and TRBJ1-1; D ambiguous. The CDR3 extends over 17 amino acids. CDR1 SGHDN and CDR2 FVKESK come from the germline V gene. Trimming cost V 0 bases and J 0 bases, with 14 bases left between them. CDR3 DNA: TGTGCCAGCAGCCAAGAGTTGGGAGCTCTTATGAACACTGAAGCTTTCTTT. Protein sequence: CASSQELGALMNTEAFF.

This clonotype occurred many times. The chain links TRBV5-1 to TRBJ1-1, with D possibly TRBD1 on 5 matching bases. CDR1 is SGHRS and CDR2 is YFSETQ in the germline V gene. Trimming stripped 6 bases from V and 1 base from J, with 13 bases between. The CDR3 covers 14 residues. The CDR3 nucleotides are TGCGCCAGCATCCGGGGGGGTCCGAACACTGAAGCTTTCTTT. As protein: CASIRGGPNTEAFF.

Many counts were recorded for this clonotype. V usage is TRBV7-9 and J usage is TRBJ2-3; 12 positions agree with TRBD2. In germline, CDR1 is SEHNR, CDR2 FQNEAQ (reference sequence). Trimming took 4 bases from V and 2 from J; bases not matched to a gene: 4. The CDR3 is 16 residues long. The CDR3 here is CASSSLAGGPTDTQYF. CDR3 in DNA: TGTGCCAGCAGCTCCCTAGCGGGAGGGCCCACAGATACGCAGTATTTT.

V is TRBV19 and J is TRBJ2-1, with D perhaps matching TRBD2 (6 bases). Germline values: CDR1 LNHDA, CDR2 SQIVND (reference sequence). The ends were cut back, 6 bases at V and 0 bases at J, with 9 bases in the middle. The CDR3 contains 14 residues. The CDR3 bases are TGTGCCAGTAGGAGCGGGCTCTCCTACAATGAGCAGTTCTTC. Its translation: CASRSGLSYNEQFF.

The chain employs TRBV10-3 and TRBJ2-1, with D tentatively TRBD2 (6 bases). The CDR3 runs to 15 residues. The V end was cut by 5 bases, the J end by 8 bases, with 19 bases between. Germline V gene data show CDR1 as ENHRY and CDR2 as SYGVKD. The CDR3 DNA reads TGTGCCATCAGTACCGCATGGGGGGAAGGGGATGAGCAGTTCTTC. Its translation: CAISTAWGEGDEQFF.

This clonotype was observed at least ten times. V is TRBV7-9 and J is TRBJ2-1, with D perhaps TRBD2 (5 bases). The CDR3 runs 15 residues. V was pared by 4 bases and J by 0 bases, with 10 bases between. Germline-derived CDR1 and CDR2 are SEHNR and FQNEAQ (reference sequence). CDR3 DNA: TGTGCCAGCAGCTCCCGGGGTAGCTCCTACAATGAGCAGTTCTTC. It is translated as CASSSRGSSYNEQFF. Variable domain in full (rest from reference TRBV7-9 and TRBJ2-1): DTGVSQNPRHKITKRGQNVTFRCDPISEHNRLYWYRQTLGQGPEFLTYFQNEAQLEKSRLLSDRFSAERPKGSFSTLEIQRTEQGDSAMYLCASSSRGSSYNEQFFGPGTRLTVL.

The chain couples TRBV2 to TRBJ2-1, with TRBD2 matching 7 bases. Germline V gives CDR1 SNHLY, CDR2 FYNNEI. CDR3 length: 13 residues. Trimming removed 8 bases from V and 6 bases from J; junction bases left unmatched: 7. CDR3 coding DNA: TGTGCCAGCCCTGGGACTACTCGCAATGAGCAGTTCTTC. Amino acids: CASPGTTRNEQFF.

As DNA, the CDR3 is TGTGCCAGCAGCCAAGGGGGAGCTACTCACGAGCAGTACTTC. It specifies CASSQGGATHEQYF. This chain joins TRBV3-1 and TRBJ2-7; maybe TRBD2 (5 bases). CDR1 LGHDT and CDR2 YNNKEL come from the germline V gene (reference sequence). This CDR3 spans 14 amino acids. V was cut by 1 base and J by 5 bases, with 12 bases left in between.

The CDR3 DNA reads TGTGCCAGCAGTGTTGACCGGTCACCCCTCCACTTT. Translated: CASSVDRSPLHF. This chain connects TRBV6-1 to TRBJ1-6; D not certain. The length of the CDR3 is 12 residues. CDR1 is MNHNS, CDR2 SASEGT, per germline. V was clipped by 4 bases and J by 10 bases, with 8 bases between them.

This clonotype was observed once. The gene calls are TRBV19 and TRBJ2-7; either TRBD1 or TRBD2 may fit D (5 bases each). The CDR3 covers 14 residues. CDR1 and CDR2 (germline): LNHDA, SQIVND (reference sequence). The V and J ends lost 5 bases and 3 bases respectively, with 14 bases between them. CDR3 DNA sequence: TGTGCCAGTAGTCGCCCGGGACGGAGCTACGAGCAGTACTTC. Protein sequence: CASSRPGRSYEQYF.

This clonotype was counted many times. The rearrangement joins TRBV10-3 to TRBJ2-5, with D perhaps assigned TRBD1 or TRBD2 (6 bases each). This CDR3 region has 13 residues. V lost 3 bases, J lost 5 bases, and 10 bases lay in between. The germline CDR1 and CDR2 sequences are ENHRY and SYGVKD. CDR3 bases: TGTGCCATCAGTGAAAGGGGGGCGGAGACCCAGTACTTC. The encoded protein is CAISERGAETQYF.

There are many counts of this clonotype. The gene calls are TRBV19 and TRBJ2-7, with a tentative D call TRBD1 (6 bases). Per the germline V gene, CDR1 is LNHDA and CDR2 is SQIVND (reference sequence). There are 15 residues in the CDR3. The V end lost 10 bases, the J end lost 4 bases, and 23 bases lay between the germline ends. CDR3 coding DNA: TGTGCCACCGGCTCCGGGACAACAAACATTTACGAGCAGTACTTC. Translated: CATGSGTTNIYEQYF.

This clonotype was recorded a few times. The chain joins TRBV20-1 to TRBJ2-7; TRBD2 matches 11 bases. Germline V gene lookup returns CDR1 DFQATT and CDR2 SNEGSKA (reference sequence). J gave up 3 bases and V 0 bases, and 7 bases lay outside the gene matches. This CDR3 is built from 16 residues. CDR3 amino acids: CSARDEKLAGDYEQYF. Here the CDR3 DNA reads TGCAGTGCTAGAGACGAAAAACTAGCGGGAGACTACGAGCAGTACTTC.

The CDR3 here is CAIRRGPTNEKLFF. In DNA form, the CDR3 reads TGTGCCATCAGAAGGGGGCCGACTAATGAAAAACTGTTTTTT. V usage is TRBV10-3 and J usage is TRBJ1-4, with 7 bases matching TRBD1. The V gene end was trimmed by 6 bases and the J gene end by 2 bases; junction bases not matched to a gene: 3. The CDR3 contains 14 residues. CDR1 and CDR2 from the germline V gene are ENHRY and SYGVKD.

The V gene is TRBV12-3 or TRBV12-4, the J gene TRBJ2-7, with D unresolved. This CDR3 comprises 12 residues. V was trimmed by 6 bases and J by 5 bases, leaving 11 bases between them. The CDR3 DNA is TGTGCCAGCAGCCCGCGTGGGGACGAGCAGTACTTC. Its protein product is CASSPRGDEQYF.